The 14 T cell receptor beta chains below come from one sample, sequenced in a study of OX40 agonist ivuxolimab in advanced cancers. Libraries were prepared by immunoSEQ multiplex PCR; TCRdb keeps only in-frame clonotypes and omits some of them. The sample records 20,000 to 30,000 clones, over 70% being singletons. This sample comprised CD4+ or CD8+ T cells sorted from blood, obtained in a trial of the OX40 agonist ivuxolimab. The receptors here all came from an adult with an advanced solid tumor such as melanoma, head and neck, liver or kidney cancer.

The chain links TRBV7-2 to TRBJ2-7; 11 bases match TRBD1. This CDR3 spans 15 amino acids. Germline CDR1 is SGHTA and CDR2 is FQGNSA. V shed 5 bases, J shed 0 bases, and the junction held 3 bases outside the gene matches. The chain's CDR3 is CASSPGQGVSYEQYF. The CDR3 DNA follows: TGTGCCAGCAGCCCGGGACAGGGGGTCTCCTACGAGCAGTACTTC.

The V call is TRBV5-6, the J call TRBJ2-3; 11 positions match TRBD2. The CDR3 length is 16 residues. The germline CDR1 and CDR2 sequences are SGHDT and YYEEEE. Germline trimming cut 0 bases from V and 4 bases from J; bases unmatched to any gene: 4. CDR3 protein: CASSLGSGRAADTQYF. DNA for the CDR3: TGTGCCAGCAGCTTGGGTAGCGGGAGGGCAGCAGATACGCAGTATTTT.

V gene TRBV29-1 combines with J gene TRBJ2-5, with TRBD2 matching over 14 bases. The CDR3 runs to 15 residues. V was pared by 6 bases and J by 5 bases, with 8 bases of the junction left unmatched. The germline CDR1 and CDR2 sequences are SQVTM and ANQGSEA. The CDR3 coding sequence is TGCAGCGTCTTCGGGACTAGCGGGAGTAGGGAGACCCAGTACTTC. This sequence encodes CSVFGTSGSRETQYF.

This chain links TRBV18 with TRBJ2-5, with 12 bases lining up with TRBD2. CDR1 and CDR2 (germline): KGHSH, LQKENI. V trimming: 3 bases; J trimming: 5 bases; junction bases outside the gene matches: 4. CDR3 size: 15 residues. CDR3 DNA: TGTGCCAGCTCACCCCTAGCGGGAGGGCCGGAGACCCAGTACTTC. Amino acid sequence: CASSPLAGGPETQYF.

The chain is built from TRBV19 and TRBJ2-2; 10 positions match TRBD2. This CDR3 contains 17 residues. The germline CDR1 and CDR2 sequences are LNHDA and SQIVND (reference sequence). V dropped 0 bases and J dropped 2; count of bases not matched to a gene: 3. CDR3: CASSIEASGGNTGELFF. The DNA of the CDR3 is TGTGCCAGTAGTATAGAGGCTAGCGGGGGCAACACCGGGGAGCTGTTTTTT.

V is TRBV30 and J is TRBJ1-2, with 8 bases that match TRBD1. CDR3 length: 11 residues. V lost 7 bases and J lost 8; bases outside the gene matches: 6. The germline V gene encodes CDR1 GTSNPN and CDR2 SVGIG (reference sequence). The CDR3 loop reads CAFDRGKGYTF. CDR3 nucleotide sequence: TGTGCCTTTGACAGGGGAAAGGGCTACACCTTC.

This clone appeared once. V gene TRBV5-1 combines with J gene TRBJ1-5, with D unclear. The germline V gene has CDR1 SGHRS and CDR2 YFSETQ. The CDR3 consists of 18 residues. V was pared by 0 bases and J by 3 bases, with 19 bases between. CDR3 bases: TGCGCCAGCAGCTTGGGGACTACTAGCGGAAAGAACAATCAGCCCCAGCATTTT. Its protein product is CASSLGTTSGKNNQPQHF.

This chain connects TRBV18 to TRBJ2-7; 7 nucleotides align to TRBD1. Germline V gives CDR1 KGHSH, CDR2 LQKENI. With V trimmed by 5 bases and J by 1 base, 11 bases remained unmatched. CDR3 length equals 16 residues. CDR3 in DNA: TGTGCCAGCTCAGACCCGGTACGGGACAGTTCCTACGAGCAGTACTTC. Its protein product is CASSDPVRDSSYEQYF.

The chain combines TRBV6-1 with TRBJ1-3; 7 bases align to TRBD1. The germline V gene encodes CDR1 MNHNS and CDR2 SASEGT. Trimming at V came to 5 bases and at J to 4 bases, leaving 5 bases not matched to a gene. The CDR3 has 14 amino acids. CDR3 sequence (DNA): TGTGCCAGCAGTATACAGGGGCTCGGAAACACCATATATTTT. Amino acid sequence: CASSIQGLGNTIYF.

The chain combines TRBV11-2 with TRBJ2-2, with 13 bases identical to TRBD2. The CDR3 spans 18 residues. J lost 9 bases, V lost 3 bases, and 13 bases had no gene match. Looked up from germline, CDR1 is SGHAT and CDR2 is FQNNGV. The CDR3 DNA reads as TGTGCCAGCAGCTTCCCACCGACTAGCGGGAGGCCCCACCGGGAGCTGTTTTTT. Its protein is CASSFPPTSGRPHRELFF.

A single count supports this clone. The chain couples TRBV7-6 to TRBJ2-1; D ambiguous. V shed 2 bases and J shed 3 bases, with 11 bases lying between them. The germline gives CDR1 SGHVS, CDR2 FNYEAQ. This CDR3 has 15 amino acids. The CDR3 DNA follows: TGTGCCAGCAGCTTACTAGACTCCCTCTACAATGAGCAGTTCTTC. As protein: CASSLLDSLYNEQFF.

The chain uses TRBV7-3 and TRBJ1-1, with D possibly TRBD1 on 6 matching bases. The CDR3 covers 13 residues. Germline V lookup: CDR1 SGHTA, CDR2 FQGTGA. With 5 bases removed from V and 5 bases from J, the gap between germline ends came to 12 bases. In DNA, the CDR3 is TGTGCCAGCAGCGTACAGGGAACTACTGAAGCTTTCTTT. Translation gives CASSVQGTTEAFF.

The gene calls are TRBV2 and TRBJ1-3; D remains unclear. Germline lookup yields CDR1 SNHLY and CDR2 FYNNEI. The CDR3 sequence is 13 residues long. The germline V and J ends were trimmed by 1 base and 9 bases, with 10 bases remaining between them. Here the CDR3 DNA reads TGTGCCAGCAGTGAAGTTGAGGGTTCCACCATATATTTT. The encoded protein is CASSEVEGSTIYF.

The gene calls are TRBV27 and TRBJ2-7; D gene unclear. Germline V CDR1 and CDR2: MNHEY, SMNVEV (reference sequence). The V gene lost 5 bases and the J gene lost 3 bases, with 11 bases spanning the gap. This CDR3 comprises 13 residues. The CDR3 region is CASSPKPRYEQYF. For the CDR3, the DNA is TGTGCCAGCAGTCCCAAGCCCCGCTACGAGCAGTACTTC.